A selection of T cell receptor beta chains follows, all from one sample in a study of control samples from healthy donors and cancer patients. Sequenced by immunoSEQ multiplex PCR; TCRdb stores in-frame clones only, minus some. Of about 79,000 clones detected, over 85% appear once; the ten largest clones hold 1.3%. Sequenced material: PBMCs. Receptors originate from a woman between 40 and 50 years old with lung cancer. The CDR3 runs from the conserved cysteine through the conserved F or W. A D gene is named only where the DNA matches it firmly. Rows give clone size only sometimes, using once, few, many, or a class for an expanded clone.

TRBV10-3	TRBJ2-2	14	-	-	CAISEVGATGELFF	TGTGCCATCAGTGAAGTCGGAGCCACCGGGGAGCTGTTTTTT
TRBV6-1	TRBJ1-1	13	-	-	CASSEARELGAFF	TGTGCCAGCAGTGAAGCACGTGAACTCGGGGCTTTCTTT
TRBV2	TRBJ2-7	13	-	-	CASSAELRGEQYF	TGTGCCAGCAGCGCGGAGCTGAGGGGCGAGCAGTACTTC
TRBV30	TRBJ2-7	12	TRBD1	few	CAWGDRVGEQYF	TGTGCCTGGGGGGACAGGGTGGGCGAGCAGTACTTC
TRBV5-1	TRBJ2-7	11	-	-	CASRGGVEQYF	TGCGCCAGCAGAGGAGGGGTCGAGCAGTACTTC
TRBV9	TRBJ2-1	12	-	-	CASSVGGGEQFF	TGTGCCAGCAGCGTAGGAGGAGGTGAGCAGTTCTTC
TRBV5-1	TRBJ2-7	14	TRBD2	once	CASSLDLAVYEQYF	TGCGCCAGCAGCTTGGATCTAGCGGTATACGAGCAGTACTTC
TRBV7-9	TRBJ2-3	18	-	-	CASSPAVGSTTSTDTQYF	TGTGCCAGCAGCCCAGCGGTCGGCTCCACGACTAGCACAGATACGCAGTATTTT
TRBV6-4	TRBJ2-5	15	TRBD2	-	CASSDIGGAGETQYF	TGTGCCAGCAGTGATATCGGGGGGGCCGGGGAGACCCAGTACTTC
TRBV19	TRBJ2-3	16	TRBD2	-	CASAQVGRGNTDTQYF	TGTGCCAGTGCACAAGTAGGGCGGGGGAACACAGATACGCAGTATTTT
TRBV12-3/TRBV12-4	TRBJ1-2	12	-	once	CASSWGLDGYTF	TGTGCCAGCAGTTGGGGCCTGGATGGCTACACCTTC
TRBV19	TRBJ1-2	15	-	-	CASTNNAGGGYGYTF	TGTGCCAGTACTAACAACGCGGGGGGAGGGTATGGCTACACCTTC
TRBV10-3	TRBJ1-2	16	TRBD1	-	CAISDSTLQGAGGHTF	TGTGCCATCAGTGACTCAACCCTACAGGGGGCAGGGGGCCACACCTTC
TRBV2	TRBJ1-1	11	-	-	CASSEQEEAFF	TGTGCCAGCAGTGAACAGGAGGAAGCTTTCTTT
TRBV5-6	TRBJ1-2	15	-	-	CASSLGGSWGYGYTF	TGTGCCAGCAGCTTAGGAGGGAGCTGGGGCTATGGCTACACCTTC
TRBV9	TRBJ1-2	14	-	-	CASSLRTANYGYTF	TGTGCCAGCAGCCTCCGGACAGCTAACTATGGCTACACCTTC
TRBV5-8	TRBJ1-5	15	-	-	CASSLGGLGNQPQHF	TGTGCCAGCAGCTTAGGTGGACTGGGCAATCAGCCCCAGCATTTT
TRBV30	TRBJ1-1	12	-	-	CAWSRLNTEAFF	TGTGCCTGGAGCCGATTGAACACTGAAGCTTTCTTT
TRBV28	TRBJ2-3	15	-	-	CASSLGAGGTDTQYF	TGTGCCAGCAGTCTAGGAGCTGGCGGCACAGATACGCAGTATTTT
TRBV10-3	TRBJ2-1	14	-	-	CAIIKDRPGGEQFF	TGTGCCATCATTAAGGACAGGCCCGGGGGTGAGCAGTTCTTC
TRBV5-1	TRBJ2-7	14	TRBD1	once	CASKIGQGYYEQYF	TGCGCCAGCAAGATCGGACAGGGGTACTACGAGCAGTACTTC
TRBV19	TRBJ1-6	13	-	-	CASSRGLFSPLHF	TGTGCCAGTAGTAGGGGGTTGTTCTCACCCCTCCACTTT
TRBV19	TRBJ2-1	16	-	-	CASSIYGGRIGGEQFF	TGTGCCAGTAGTATTTATGGGGGGCGGATAGGTGGTGAGCAGTTCTTC
TRBV11-3	TRBJ2-6	16	-	-	CASSSSGVSGANVLTF	TGTGCCAGCAGCTCCTCGGGCGTCTCTGGGGCCAACGTCCTGACTTTC
TRBV3-1/TRBV3-2	TRBJ1-1	11	-	-	CASSQGTEAFF	TGTGCCAGCAGCCAAGGCACTGAAGCTTTCTTT
TRBV13	TRBJ2-5	13	-	-	CASSLGLQETQYF	TGTGCCAGCAGCTTAGGTTTACAAGAGACCCAGTACTTC
TRBV3-1/TRBV3-2	TRBJ2-3	17	-	-	CASTLVGGGIGTDTQYF	TGTGCCAGCACCCTAGTCGGTGGGGGGATCGGTACAGATACGCAGTATTTT
TRBV6-5	TRBJ1-5	14	TRBD1	-	CASRGTDSNQPQHF	TGTGCCAGCCGCGGGACAGACAGCAATCAGCCCCAGCATTTT
TRBV18	TRBJ2-3	16	-	-	CASSPPRRGGADTQYF	TGTGCCAGCTCACCACCGAGGCGGGGAGGCGCAGATACGCAGTATTTT
TRBV6-5	TRBJ1-1	16	-	-	CASSSSLGQLNTEAFF	TGTGCCAGCAGTTCCTCCCTTGGACAGCTGAACACTGAAGCTTTCTTT
TRBV15	TRBJ2-3	14	-	-	CATSNRVDIFTQYF	TGTGCCACCAGCAACCGGGTCGATATCTTTACGCAGTATTTT
TRBV5-1	TRBJ1-1	15	-	few	CASSFRLGKNTEAFF	TGCGCCAGCAGCTTCCGGTTGGGCAAAAACACTGAAGCTTTCTTT
TRBV6-5	TRBJ2-3	15	TRBD1	-	CASSRGQGAGDTQYF	TGTGCCAGCAGCCGAGGACAGGGGGCTGGGGATACGCAGTATTTT
TRBV29-1	TRBJ1-2	13	TRBD1	-	CSTGQAFGYGYTF	TGCAGCACAGGACAGGCCTTCGGCTATGGCTACACCTTC
TRBV5-1	TRBJ2-3	16	TRBD1	-	CASSRGGTGIADTQYF	TGCGCCAGCAGCCGGGGTGGGACAGGGATAGCAGATACGCAGTATTTT
TRBV6-4	TRBJ2-1	18	TRBD2	-	CASSDSKLAGGDYNEQFF	TGTGCCAGCAGTGACTCAAAGCTAGCGGGGGGAGACTACAATGAGCAGTTCTTC
TRBV23-1	TRBJ1-5	12	TRBD1	once	CASGQGDQPQHF	TGCGCCAGCGGACAGGGCGACCAGCCCCAGCATTTT
TRBV4-1	TRBJ1-1	15	TRBD1	once	CASSPGGTGSTEAFF	TGCGCCAGCAGCCCAGGCGGGACAGGGAGTACTGAAGCTTTCTTT
TRBV5-1	TRBJ2-3	18	TRBD2	-	CASRLTFWTSGGPDTQYF	TGCGCCAGCAGACTTACTTTTTGGACTAGCGGGGGCCCAGATACGCAGTATTTT
TRBV4-1	TRBJ1-1	13	-	once	CASSSIGNTEAFF	TGCGCCAGCAGCAGTATTGGGAACACTGAAGCTTTCTTT
TRBV14	TRBJ1-1	14	-	once	CASSQDLGGVEAFF	TGTGCCAGCAGCCAAGATCTGGGGGGGGTTGAAGCTTTCTTT
TRBV30	TRBJ1-5	14	-	-	CAWSVGASNQPQHF	TGTGCCTGGAGTGTCGGCGCTAGCAATCAGCCCCAGCATTTT
TRBV7-8	TRBJ2-7	14	-	-	CASSLQTEGYEQYF	TGTGCCAGCAGCTTACAGACAGAGGGCTACGAGCAGTACTTC
TRBV27	TRBJ2-3	14	TRBD2	once	CASSWGGNTDTQYF	TGTGCCAGCAGTTGGGGGGGGAACACAGATACGCAGTATTTT
TRBV2	TRBJ1-5	14	TRBD1	few	CASSGLDRDQPQHF	TGTGCCAGCAGTGGGCTCGACAGGGATCAGCCCCAGCATTTT
TRBV7-8	TRBJ2-5	17	-	-	CASSSLSPGAGGETQYF	TGTGCCAGCAGCTCCTTATCCCCGGGGGCCGGGGGAGAGACCCAGTACTTC
TRBV4-1	TRBJ2-3	15	-	-	CASSQGLRATDTQYF	TGCGCCAGCAGCCAAGGTCTTAGGGCCACAGATACGCAGTATTTT
TRBV12-3/TRBV12-4	TRBJ2-4	13	-	-	CAILRVAKNIQYF	TGTGCCATCCTCAGGGTTGCCAAAAACATTCAGTACTTC
TRBV5-1	TRBJ1-4	14	TRBD1	once	CASSRTGANEKLFF	TGCGCCAGCAGCAGGACAGGTGCTAATGAAAAACTGTTTTTT